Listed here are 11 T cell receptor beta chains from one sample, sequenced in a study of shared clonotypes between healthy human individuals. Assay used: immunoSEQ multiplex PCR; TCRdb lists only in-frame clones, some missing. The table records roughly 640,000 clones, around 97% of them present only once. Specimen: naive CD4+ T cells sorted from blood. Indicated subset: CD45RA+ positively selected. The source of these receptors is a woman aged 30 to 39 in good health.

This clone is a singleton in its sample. The CDR3, as DNA: TGTGCCAGTAGCGAGGGGTACAGGAGGCCCGAGCAGTACTTC. Amino acids: CASSEGYRRPEQYF. The genes are TRBV19 and TRBJ2-7, with D perhaps given as TRBD1 or TRBD2 (5 bases each). This CDR3 region has 14 residues. V gave up 6 bases and J gave up 6 bases, with 18 bases separating them. Germline CDR1 LNHDA, CDR2 SQIVND (reference sequence).

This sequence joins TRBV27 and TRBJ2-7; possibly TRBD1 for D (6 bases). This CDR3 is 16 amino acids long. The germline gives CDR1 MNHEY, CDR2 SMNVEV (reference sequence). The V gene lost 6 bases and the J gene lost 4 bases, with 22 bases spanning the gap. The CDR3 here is CASRRLMGAQAYEQYF. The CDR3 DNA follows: TGTGCCAGCAGGAGACTGATGGGGGCCCAAGCGTACGAGCAGTACTTC.

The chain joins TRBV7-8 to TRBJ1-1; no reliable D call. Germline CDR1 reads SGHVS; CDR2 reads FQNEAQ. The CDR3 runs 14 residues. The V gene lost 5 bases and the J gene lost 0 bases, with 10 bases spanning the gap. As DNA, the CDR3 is TGTGCCAGCAGCCCCGAGACGGTGAACACTGAAGCTTTCTTT. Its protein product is CASSPETVNTEAFF. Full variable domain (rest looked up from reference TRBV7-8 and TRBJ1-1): GAGVSQSPRYKVAKRGQDVALRCDPISGHVSLFWYQQALGQGPEFLTYFQNEAQLDKSGLPSDRFFAERPEGSVSTLKIQRTQQEDSAVYLCASSPETVNTEAFFGQGTRLTVV.

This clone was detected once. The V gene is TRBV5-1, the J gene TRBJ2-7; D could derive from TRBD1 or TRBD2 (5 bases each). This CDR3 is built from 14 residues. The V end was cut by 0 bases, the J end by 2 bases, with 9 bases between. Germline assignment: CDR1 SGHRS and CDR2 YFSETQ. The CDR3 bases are TGCGCCAGCAGCTTGGAGGGGACGACCTACGAGCAGTACTTC. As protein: CASSLEGTTYEQYF. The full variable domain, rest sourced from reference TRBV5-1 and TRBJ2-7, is KAGVTQTPRYLIKTRGQQVTLSCSPISGHRSVSWYQQTPGQGLQFLFEYFSETQRNKGNFPGRFSGRQFSNSRSEMNVSTLELGDSALYLCASSLEGTTYEQYFGPGTRLTVT.

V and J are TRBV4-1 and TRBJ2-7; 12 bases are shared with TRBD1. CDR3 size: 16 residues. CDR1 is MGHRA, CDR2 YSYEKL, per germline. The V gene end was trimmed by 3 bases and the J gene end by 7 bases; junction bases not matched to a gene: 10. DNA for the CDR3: TGCGCCAGCAGCCAGCTACCGGGACAGGGGGCGAGGGAGCAGTACTTC. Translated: CASSQLPGQGAREQYF.

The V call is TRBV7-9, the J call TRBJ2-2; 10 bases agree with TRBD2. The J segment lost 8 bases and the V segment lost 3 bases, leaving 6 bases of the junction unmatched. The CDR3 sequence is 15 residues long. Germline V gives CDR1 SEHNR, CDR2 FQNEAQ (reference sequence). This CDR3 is CASSLLAGVAGELFF. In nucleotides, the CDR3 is TGTGCCAGCAGCTTGCTAGCGGGAGTAGCTGGGGAGCTGTTTTTT.

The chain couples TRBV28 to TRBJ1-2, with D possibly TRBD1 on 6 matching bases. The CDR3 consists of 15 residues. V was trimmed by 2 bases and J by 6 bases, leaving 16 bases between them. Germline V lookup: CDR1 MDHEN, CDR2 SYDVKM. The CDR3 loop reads CASSLSSGGENGYTF. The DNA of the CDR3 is TGTGCCAGCAGTTTAAGCTCGGGGGGCGAAAATGGCTACACCTTC.

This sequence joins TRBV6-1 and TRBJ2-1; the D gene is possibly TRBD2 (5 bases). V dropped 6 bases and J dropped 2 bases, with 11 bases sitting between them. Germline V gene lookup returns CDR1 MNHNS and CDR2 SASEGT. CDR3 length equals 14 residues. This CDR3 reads CASRKEEPYNEQFF. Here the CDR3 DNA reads TGTGCCAGCAGGAAGGAGGAGCCCTACAATGAGCAGTTCTTC.

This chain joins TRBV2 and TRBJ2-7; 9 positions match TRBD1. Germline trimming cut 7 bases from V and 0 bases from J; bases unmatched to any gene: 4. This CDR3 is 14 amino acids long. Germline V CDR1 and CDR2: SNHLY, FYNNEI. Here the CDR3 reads CASMPGQGSYEQYF. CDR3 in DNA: TGTGCCAGCATGCCGGGACAGGGCTCCTACGAGCAGTACTTC.

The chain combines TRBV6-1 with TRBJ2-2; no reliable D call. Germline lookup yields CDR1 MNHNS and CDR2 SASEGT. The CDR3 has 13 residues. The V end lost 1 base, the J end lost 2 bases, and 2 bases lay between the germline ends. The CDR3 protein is CASSEGNTGELFF. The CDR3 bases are TGTGCCAGCAGTGAAGGTAACACCGGGGAGCTGTTTTTT.

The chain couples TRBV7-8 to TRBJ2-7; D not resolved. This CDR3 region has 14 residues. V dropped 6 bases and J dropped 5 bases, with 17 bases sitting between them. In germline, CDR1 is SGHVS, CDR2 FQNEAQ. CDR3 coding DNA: TGTGCCAGCAGTCTACGGTGGCAGACCAACGAGCAGTACTTC. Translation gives CASSLRWQTNEQYF. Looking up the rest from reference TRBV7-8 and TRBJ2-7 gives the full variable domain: GAGVSQSPRYKVAKRGQDVALRCDPISGHVSLFWYQQALGQGPEFLTYFQNEAQLDKSGLPSDRFFAERPEGSVSTLKIQRTQQEDSAVYLCASSLRWQTNEQYFGPGTRLTVT.